This TCR beta chain derives from a study of shared clonotypes between healthy human individuals. Assay: immunoSEQ multiplex PCR; the TCRdb copy retains only in-frame clones and omits some. The repertoire holds approximately 2.1 million clones, with approximately 93% as singletons. After removal of 5 bases from V and 4 bases from J, the junction contained 10 bases not matched to a gene. This CDR3 has 15 residues. The germline V gene has CDR1 SEHNR and CDR2 FQNEAQ (reference sequence). The chain uses TRBV7-9 and TRBJ2-5; 7 bases line up with TRBD1. This sequence was found in a young man in good health. Some clones in this sample may be carry-over from other donors' samples. Source material: naive CD4+ T cells from PBMCs. Regarding subset: CD45RA+ positively selected. CDR3 nucleotide sequence: TGTGCCAGCAGCCACCCCGTGACAGGGAGAGAGACCCAGTACTTC. Protein product: CASSHPVTGRETQYF.